This T cell receptor (beta chain) was sequenced during a study of blood T cell repertoires in COVID-19 (TCRdb year 2020). The study in broad terms: The collaborator samples originated in the United States, Italy and Spain and spanned the acute and convalescent phases of COVID-19. The prospective study material was composed of cDNA or gDNA derived from T cells, B-cell-depleted T cells, or PBMCs. Deeply sampled blood TCRbeta repertoires from subjects exposed to, actively infected with, or recovered from COVID-19 were included in the dataset. The repertoires were made available in a free public database intended to serve as a resource for research on the immune response to SARS-CoV-2. The samples were drawn from two sources: the first 160 participants of the ongoing ImmuneRACE study, and about 1,300 subjects contributed by 6 global collaborators. Sample metadata almost always included a de-identified subject ID, COVID-19 status, age in years and sex. Where HLA class I and class II types were available, the types were taken from metadata supplied by the sample provider, not from assay-based typing. Overall study outcomes, separate from this receptor: Clinical and demographic metadata were provided uncurated, with the amount varying by source and participant.

The CDR3 runs 15 residues from the cysteine to the phenylalanine. Only the CDR3 DNA is retained, 45 bases long and in frame from the first base. A distance of 9 bases separates the germline ends of V and J, which lose 1 base and 1 base respectively. Taken from the germline V gene, the CDR1 and CDR2 loops are MRHNA and SNTAGT. Whole blood was collected in K2EDTA tubes by collaborating institutions according to the institutions' own protocols. Collaborator samples were shipped for TCRbeta analysis as frozen whole blood, isolated PBMCs, or DNA extracted from either sample type. As concerns this clone: Its recognized antigen is unknown. Base quality data are lacking; no much larger clone is found one base away.

The immunoSEQ Assay, a bias-controlled multiplex PCR, was used to amplify TCRbeta CDR3 regions from genomic DNA. Turning to the authors' computational methods: Nucleated cell counts per sample were estimated from amplification of reference gene primers within the assay. To quantify the absolute abundance of each unique TCRbeta CDR3 rearrangement, sequence reads were collapsed and filtered. For each sample, productive Simpson clonality was calculated as the square root of Simpson's diversity index across productive rearrangements. TCRdb provides this immuneACCESS table in a form limited to in-frame rearrangements. Some clones are lacking; in checked studies, under half of them reflect an unresolved V gene, and why the rest are absent is not known. That table supplies the V and J calls and clone size; D and trimming were determined from the DNA. The sample profile shows some 95,000 clones; approximately 90% of them were found once. Clones ranked in the top ten supply around 2.3% of the sample.

Sequencing used peripheral blood. Rearrangement joined TRBV6-4 to TRBJ2-3; tentative D gene TRBD2, with 6 bases matching. The TCR sequence derives from a human donor with active COVID-19. The donor label of this sample is uncertain. The CDR3 protein: CASSDFAGRTDTQYF. The DNA reads TGTGCCAGCAGTGACTTTGCGGGGCGCACAGATACGCAGTATTTT.